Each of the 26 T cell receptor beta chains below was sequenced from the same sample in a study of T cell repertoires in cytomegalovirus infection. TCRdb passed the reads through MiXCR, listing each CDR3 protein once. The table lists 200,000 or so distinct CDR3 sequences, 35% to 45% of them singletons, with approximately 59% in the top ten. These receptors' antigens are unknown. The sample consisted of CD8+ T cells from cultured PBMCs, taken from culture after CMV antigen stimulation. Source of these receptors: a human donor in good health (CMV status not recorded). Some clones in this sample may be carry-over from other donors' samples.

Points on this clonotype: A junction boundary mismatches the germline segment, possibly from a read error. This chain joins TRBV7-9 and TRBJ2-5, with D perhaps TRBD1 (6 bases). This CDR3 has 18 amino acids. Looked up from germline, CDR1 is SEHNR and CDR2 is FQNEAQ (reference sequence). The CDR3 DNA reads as TGTGCCAGCAGCTTACGGGCCCCCGGCTTGACAGGACAAGAGACCAAGTACTTC. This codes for CASSLRAPGLTGQETKYF.

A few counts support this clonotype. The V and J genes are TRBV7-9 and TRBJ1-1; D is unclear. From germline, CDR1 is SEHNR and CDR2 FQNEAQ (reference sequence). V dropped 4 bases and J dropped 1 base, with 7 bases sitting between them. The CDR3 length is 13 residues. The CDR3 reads CASSYETNTEAFF. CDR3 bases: TGTGCCAGCAGCTACGAGACGAACACTGAAGCTTTCTTT. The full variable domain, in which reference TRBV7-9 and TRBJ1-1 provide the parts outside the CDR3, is DTGVSQNPRHKITKRGQNVTFRCDPISEHNRLYWYRQTLGQGPEFLTYFQNEAQLEKSRLLSDRFSAERPKGSFSTLEIQRTEQGDSAMYLCASSYETNTEAFFGQGTRLTVV.

CDR3 sequence: CASRWPMNTEAFF. CDR3 nucleotide sequence: TGTGCCAGCCGCTGGCCAATGAACACTGAAGCTTTCTTT. The chain joins TRBV11-2 to TRBJ1-1, with unresolved D. The CDR3 extends over 13 amino acids. V was shortened by 8 bases and J by 0 bases, with 10 bases between the two germline ends. Per germline, CDR1 SGHAT and CDR2 FQNNGV.

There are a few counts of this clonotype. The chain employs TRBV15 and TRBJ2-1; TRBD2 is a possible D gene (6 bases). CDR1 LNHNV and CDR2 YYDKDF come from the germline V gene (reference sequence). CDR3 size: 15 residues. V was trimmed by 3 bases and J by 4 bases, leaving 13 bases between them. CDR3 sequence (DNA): TGTGCCACCAGCAGGTCGTCCGGGGGTTACAATGAGCAGTTCTTC. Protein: CATSRSSGGYNEQFF.

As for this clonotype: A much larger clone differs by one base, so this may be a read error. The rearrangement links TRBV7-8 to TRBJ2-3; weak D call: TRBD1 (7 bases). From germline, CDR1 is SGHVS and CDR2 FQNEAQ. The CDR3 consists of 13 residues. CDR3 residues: CASTGGGTDTRYF. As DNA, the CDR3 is TGTGCCAGCACAGGGGGAGGAACAGATACGCGGTATTTT.

The CDR3 here is CASSFPPGGYTF. Here the CDR3 DNA reads TGTGCCAGCAGTTTCCCACCCGGGGGCTACACCTTC. This sequence joins TRBV27 and TRBJ1-2; unclear D gene. V was shortened by 3 bases and J by 8 bases, with 10 bases between the two germline ends. The CDR3 contains 12 residues. Looked up from germline, CDR1 is MNHEY and CDR2 is SMNVEV (reference sequence).

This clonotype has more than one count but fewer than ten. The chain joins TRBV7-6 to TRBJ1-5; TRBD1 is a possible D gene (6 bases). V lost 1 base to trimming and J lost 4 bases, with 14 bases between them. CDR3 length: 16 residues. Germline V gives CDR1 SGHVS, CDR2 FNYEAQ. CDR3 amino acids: CASSLEGGGGNQPQHF. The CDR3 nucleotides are TGTGCCAGCAGCTTAGAAGGAGGAGGGGGGAATCAGCCCCAGCATTTT.

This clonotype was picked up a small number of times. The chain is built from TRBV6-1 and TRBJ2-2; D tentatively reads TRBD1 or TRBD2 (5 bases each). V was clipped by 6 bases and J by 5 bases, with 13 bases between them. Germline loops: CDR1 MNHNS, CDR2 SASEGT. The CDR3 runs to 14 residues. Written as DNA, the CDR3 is TGTGCCAGCAGGGGACCCCCGGGGACCGGGGAGCTGTTTTTT. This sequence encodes CASRGPPGTGELFF.

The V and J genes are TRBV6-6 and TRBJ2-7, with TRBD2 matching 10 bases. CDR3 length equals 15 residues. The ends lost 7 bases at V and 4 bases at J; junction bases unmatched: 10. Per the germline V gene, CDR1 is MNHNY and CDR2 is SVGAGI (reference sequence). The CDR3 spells CASNPWTSGDYEQYF. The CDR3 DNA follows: TGTGCCAGCAATCCATGGACTAGCGGAGATTACGAGCAGTACTTC.

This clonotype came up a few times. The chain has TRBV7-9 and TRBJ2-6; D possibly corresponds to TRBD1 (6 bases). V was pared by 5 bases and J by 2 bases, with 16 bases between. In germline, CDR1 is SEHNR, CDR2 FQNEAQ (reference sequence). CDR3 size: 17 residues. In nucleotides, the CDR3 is TGTGCCAGCAGCGCACAGGGACAACGGCCTGGGGCCAACGTCCTGACTTTC. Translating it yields CASSAQGQRPGANVLTF.

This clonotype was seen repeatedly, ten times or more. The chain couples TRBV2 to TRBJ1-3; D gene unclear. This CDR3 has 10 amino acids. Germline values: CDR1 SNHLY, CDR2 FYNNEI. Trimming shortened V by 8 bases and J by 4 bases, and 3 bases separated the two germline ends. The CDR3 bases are TGTGCCAGCCAAGGAAACACCATATATTTT. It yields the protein CASQGNTIYF. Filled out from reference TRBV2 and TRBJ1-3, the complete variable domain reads EPEVTQTPSHQVTQMGQEVILRCVPISNHLYFYWYRQILGQKVEFLVSFYNNEISEKSEIFDDQFSVERPDGSNFTLKIRSTKLEDSAMYFCASQGNTIYFGEGSWLTVV.

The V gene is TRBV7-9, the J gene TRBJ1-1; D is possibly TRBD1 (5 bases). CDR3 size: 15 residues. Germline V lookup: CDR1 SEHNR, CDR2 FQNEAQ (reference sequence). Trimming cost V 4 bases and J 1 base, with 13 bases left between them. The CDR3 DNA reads TGTGCCAGCAGCTCTAACTCGACAGCGAACACTGAAGCTTTCTTT. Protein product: CASSSNSTANTEAFF. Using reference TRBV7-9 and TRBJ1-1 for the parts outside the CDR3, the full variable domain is DTGVSQNPRHKITKRGQNVTFRCDPISEHNRLYWYRQTLGQGPEFLTYFQNEAQLEKSRLLSDRFSAERPKGSFSTLEIQRTEQGDSAMYLCASSSNSTANTEAFFGQGTRLTVV.

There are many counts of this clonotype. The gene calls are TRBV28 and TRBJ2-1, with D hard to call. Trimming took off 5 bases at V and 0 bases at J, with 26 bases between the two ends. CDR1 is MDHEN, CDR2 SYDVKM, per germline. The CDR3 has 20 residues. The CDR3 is CASSTAPTYPLVSSYNEQFF. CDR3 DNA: TGTGCCAGCAGTACCGCTCCCACGTACCCTCTAGTGAGCTCCTACAATGAGCAGTTCTTC.

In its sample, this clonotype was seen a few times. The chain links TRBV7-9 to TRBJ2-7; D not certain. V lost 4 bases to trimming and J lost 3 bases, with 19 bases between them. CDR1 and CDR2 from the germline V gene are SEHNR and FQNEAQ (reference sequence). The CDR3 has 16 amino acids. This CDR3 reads CASSSLTGRVYYEQYF. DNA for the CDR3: TGTGCCAGCAGCTCCCTCACGGGTAGGGTTTACTACGAGCAGTACTTC.

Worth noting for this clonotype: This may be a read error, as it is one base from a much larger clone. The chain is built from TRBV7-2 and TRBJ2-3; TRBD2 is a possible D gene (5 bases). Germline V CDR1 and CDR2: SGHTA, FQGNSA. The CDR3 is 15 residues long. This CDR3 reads CASTLEGSPPDTQYF. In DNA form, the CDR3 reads TGTGCCAGCACCTTAGAGGGAAGTCCCCCAGATACGCAGTATTTT.

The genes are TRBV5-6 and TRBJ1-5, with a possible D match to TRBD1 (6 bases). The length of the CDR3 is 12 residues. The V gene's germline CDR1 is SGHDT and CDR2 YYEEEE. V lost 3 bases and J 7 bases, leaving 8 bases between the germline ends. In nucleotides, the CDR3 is TGTGCCAGCAGCTCTGGGGGCCAGCCCCAGCATTTT. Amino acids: CASSSGGQPQHF.

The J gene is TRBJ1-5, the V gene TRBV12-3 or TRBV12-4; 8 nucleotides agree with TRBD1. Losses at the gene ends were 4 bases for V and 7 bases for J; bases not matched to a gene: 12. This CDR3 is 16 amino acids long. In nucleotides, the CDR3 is TGTGCCAGCAGTTCGTCATCAGACAGGGGACGGCAGCCCCAGCATTTT. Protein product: CASSSSSDRGRQPQHF.

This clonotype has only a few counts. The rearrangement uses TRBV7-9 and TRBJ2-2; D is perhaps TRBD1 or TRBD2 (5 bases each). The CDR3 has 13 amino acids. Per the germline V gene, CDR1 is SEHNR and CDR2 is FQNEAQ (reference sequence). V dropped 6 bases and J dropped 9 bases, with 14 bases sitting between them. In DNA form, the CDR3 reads TGTGCCAGCAGGGGGACCTCAGACCGGGAGCTGTTTTTT. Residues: CASRGTSDRELFF.

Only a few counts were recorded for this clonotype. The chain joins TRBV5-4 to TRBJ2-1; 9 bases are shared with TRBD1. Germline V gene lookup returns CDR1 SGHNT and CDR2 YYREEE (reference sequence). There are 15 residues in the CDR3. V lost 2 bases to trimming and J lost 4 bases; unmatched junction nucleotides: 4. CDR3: CASSFGTGSYNEQFF. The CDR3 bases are TGTGCCAGCAGCTTTGGGACAGGGTCTTACAATGAGCAGTTCTTC. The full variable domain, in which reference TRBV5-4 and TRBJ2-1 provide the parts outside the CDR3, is ETGVTQSPTHLIKTRGQQVTLRCSSQSGHNTVSWYQQALGQGPQFIFQYYREEENGRGNFPPRFSGLQFPNYSSELNVNALELDDSALYLCASSFGTGSYNEQFFGPGTRLTVL.

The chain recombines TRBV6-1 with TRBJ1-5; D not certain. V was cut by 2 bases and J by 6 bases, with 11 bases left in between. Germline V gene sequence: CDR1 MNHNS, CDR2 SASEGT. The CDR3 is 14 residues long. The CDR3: CASSESWGTQPQHF. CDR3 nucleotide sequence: TGTGCCAGCAGTGAAAGCTGGGGAACTCAGCCCCAGCATTTT.

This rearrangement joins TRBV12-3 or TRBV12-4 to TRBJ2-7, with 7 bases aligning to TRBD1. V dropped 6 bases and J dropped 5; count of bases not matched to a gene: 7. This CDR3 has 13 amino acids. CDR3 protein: CASRPTGTDEQYF. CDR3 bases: TGTGCCAGCAGACCGACAGGGACCGACGAGCAGTACTTC.

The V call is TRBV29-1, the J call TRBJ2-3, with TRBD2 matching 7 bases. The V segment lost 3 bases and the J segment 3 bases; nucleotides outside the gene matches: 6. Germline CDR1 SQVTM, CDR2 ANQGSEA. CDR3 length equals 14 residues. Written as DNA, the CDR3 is TGCAGCGTTGAGGGGGGGAGAAGGACAGATACGCAGTATTTT. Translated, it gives CSVEGGRRTDTQYF.

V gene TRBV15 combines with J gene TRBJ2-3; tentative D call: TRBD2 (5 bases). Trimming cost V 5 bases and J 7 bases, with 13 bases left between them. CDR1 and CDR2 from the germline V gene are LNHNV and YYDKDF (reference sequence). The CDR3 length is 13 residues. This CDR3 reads CATSQRTANTQYF. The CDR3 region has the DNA TGTGCCACCAGCCAGAGGACTGCCAATACGCAGTATTTT.

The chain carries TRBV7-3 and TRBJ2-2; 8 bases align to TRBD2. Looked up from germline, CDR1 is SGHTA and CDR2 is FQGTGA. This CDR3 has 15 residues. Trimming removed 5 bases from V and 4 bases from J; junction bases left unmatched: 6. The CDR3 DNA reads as TGTGCCAGCAGCCGAGGACTAGCACCCACCGGGGAGCTGTTTTTT. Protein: CASSRGLAPTGELFF. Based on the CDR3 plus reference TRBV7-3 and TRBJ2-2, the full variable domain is GAGVSQTPSNKVTEKGKYVELRCDPISGHTALYWYRQSLGQGPEFLIYFQGTGAADDSGLPNDRFFAVRPEGSVSTLKIQRTERGDSAVYLCASSRGLAPTGELFFGEGSRLTVL.

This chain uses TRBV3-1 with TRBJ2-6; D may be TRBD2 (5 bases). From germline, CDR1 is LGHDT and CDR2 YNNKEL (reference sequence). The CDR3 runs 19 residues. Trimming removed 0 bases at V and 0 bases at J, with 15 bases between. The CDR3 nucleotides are TGTGCCAGCAGCCAAGAACGGGGAAGGCCTCTCTCTGGGGCCAACGTCCTGACTTTC. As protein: CASSQERGRPLSGANVLTF.

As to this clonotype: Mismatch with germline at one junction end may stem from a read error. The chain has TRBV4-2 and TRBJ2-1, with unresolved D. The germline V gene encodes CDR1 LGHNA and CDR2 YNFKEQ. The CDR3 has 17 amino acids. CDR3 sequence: CARSQEMGGLAYKEQFF. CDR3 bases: TGTGCCAGAAGCCAAGAGATGGGCGGCCTGGCCTACAAGGAGCAGTTCTTC.